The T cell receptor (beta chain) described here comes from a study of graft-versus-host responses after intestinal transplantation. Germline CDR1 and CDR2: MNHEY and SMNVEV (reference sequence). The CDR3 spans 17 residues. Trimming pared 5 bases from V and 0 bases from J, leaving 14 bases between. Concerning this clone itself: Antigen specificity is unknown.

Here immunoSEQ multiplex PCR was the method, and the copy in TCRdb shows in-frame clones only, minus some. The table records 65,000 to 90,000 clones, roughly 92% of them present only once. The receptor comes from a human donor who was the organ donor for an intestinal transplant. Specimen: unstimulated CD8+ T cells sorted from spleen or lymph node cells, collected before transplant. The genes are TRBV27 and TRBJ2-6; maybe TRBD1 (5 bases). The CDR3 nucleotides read TGTGCCAGCAGTCCCTGGGCAGGGAACTCTGGGGCCAACGTCCTGACTTTC. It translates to CASSPWAGNSGANVLTF.